The 27 T cell receptor beta chains reported below all come from one sample, sequenced in a study of OX40 agonist ivuxolimab in advanced cancers. TCRdb's table, derived via immunoSEQ multiplex PCR, lists solely in-frame clones and lacks some. Of some 70,000 clones detected, approximately 89% appear once; the ten largest clones hold around 2.3%. This specimen consisted of CD4+ or CD8+ T cells sorted from blood, obtained in a trial of the OX40 agonist ivuxolimab. These receptors all come from an adult with an advanced solid tumor such as melanoma, head and neck, liver or kidney cancer.

The chain uses TRBV7-9 and TRBJ2-5, with D perhaps TRBD1 (5 bases). Germline V gene data show CDR1 as SEHNR and CDR2 as FQNEAQ (reference sequence). The CDR3 length is 14 residues. Trimming took off 5 bases at V and 1 base at J, with 11 bases between the two ends. In DNA form, the CDR3 reads TGTGCCAGCAGCCTCGGACACTCCCAAGAGACCCAGTACTTC. Translated: CASSLGHSQETQYF.

The rearrangement joins TRBV6-5 to TRBJ1-2; D is ambiguous. CDR1 is MNHEY, CDR2 SVGAGI, per germline. The CDR3 totals 15 residues. Trimming removed 0 bases from V and 3 bases from J, with 11 bases in between. The CDR3 bases are TGTGCCAGCAGTTACTCCCCGGGTACGGACTATGGCTACACCTTC. Its protein is CASSYSPGTDYGYTF.

This clone was seen once. The chain couples TRBV7-3 to TRBJ2-2; D not resolved. This CDR3 is built from 14 residues. With 0 bases removed from V and 3 bases from J, the gap between germline ends came to 5 bases. The germline V gene encodes CDR1 SGHTA and CDR2 FQGTGA. This CDR3 is CASSLTRDTGELFF. DNA of the CDR3: TGTGCCAGCAGCTTAACAAGGGACACCGGGGAGCTGTTTTTT.

The CDR3 region has the DNA TGCGCCAGCAGCCCAAATCAGGGGGGAACCACCTGGCCCCAGCATTTT. It codes for CASSPNQGGTTWPQHF. V is TRBV4-1 and J is TRBJ1-5, with 7 nucleotides matching TRBD1. Per germline, CDR1 MGHRA and CDR2 YSYEKL. The J segment lost 9 bases and the V segment lost 4 bases, leaving 15 bases of the junction unmatched. The CDR3 covers 16 residues.

The CDR3 DNA sequence: TGTGCCAGCAGCTCAGGTTTTTCGAACACTGAAGCTTTCTTT. It codes for CASSSGFSNTEAFF. The chain combines TRBV11-2 with TRBJ1-1; D unclear. Germline lookup yields CDR1 SGHAT and CDR2 FQNNGV. V was shortened by 4 bases and J by 1 base, with 10 bases between the two germline ends. This CDR3 region has 14 residues.

This clone came up once. The chain is built from TRBV5-6 and TRBJ2-5, with 7 bases aligning to TRBD2. The V gene's germline CDR1 is SGHDT and CDR2 YYEEEE. The J segment lost 4 bases and the V segment lost 4 bases, leaving 7 bases of the junction unmatched. The CDR3 spans 14 residues. The CDR3, as DNA: TGTGCCAGCAGCCGGGGGGTCGGCAGAGAGACCCAGTACTTC. It is translated as CASSRGVGRETQYF.

The rearrangement links TRBV11-3 to TRBJ2-1; D unresolved. CDR3 length: 14 residues. With 0 bases removed from V and 9 bases from J, the gap between germline ends came to 12 bases. Germline CDR1 is SGHNT and CDR2 is YENEEA. The CDR3 DNA is TGTGCCAGCAGCTTAGATACCCTTTTTAGTGAGCAGTTCTTC. This translates into CASSLDTLFSEQFF.

The chain carries TRBV7-3 and TRBJ2-3; weak D call: TRBD1 (5 bases). V dropped 2 bases and J dropped 6 bases, with 9 bases sitting between them. Germline lookup yields CDR1 SGHTA and CDR2 FQGTGA. The CDR3 spans 13 residues. CDR3 bases: TGTGCCAGCAGCTTACAGGGAACTGATACGCAGTATTTT. Its translation is CASSLQGTDTQYF.

The chain couples TRBV29-1 to TRBJ2-1, with D possibly being TRBD2 (5 bases). The CDR3 has 10 residues. Germline CDR1 and CDR2: SQVTM and ANQGSEA. The V end was cut by 7 bases, the J end by 9 bases, with 10 bases between. The CDR3 DNA reads as TGCAGCGCCGGGGATGTTGAGCAGTTCTTC. This encodes CSAGDVEQFF.

The J gene is TRBJ2-7, the V gene TRBV5-1, with D possibly called TRBD1 or TRBD2 (5 bases each). V was pared by 3 bases and J by 7 bases, with 20 bases between. Germline CDR1 and CDR2: SGHRS and YFSETQ. The CDR3 is 15 amino acids. The CDR3 is CASSWTGTRPLEQYF. In nucleotides, the CDR3 is TGCGCCAGCAGCTGGACCGGGACGAGGCCCTTGGAGCAGTACTTC.

This clone has just one count. The rearrangement links TRBV27 to TRBJ2-3; 8 nucleotides line up with TRBD2. This CDR3 spans 15 amino acids. Unmatched junction bases numbered 9, after V lost 6 bases and J lost 4 bases. CDR1 is MNHEY and CDR2 is SMNVEV in the germline V gene (reference sequence). The CDR3 sequence: CASSQSGGFPDTQYF. The CDR3 coding sequence is TGTGCCAGCAGCCAATCGGGGGGGTTTCCAGATACGCAGTATTTT.

The chain uses TRBV19 and TRBJ2-2; 8 positions agree with TRBD2. The trim removed 0 bases at V and 4 bases at J, leaving 10 bases unmatched. Germline values: CDR1 LNHDA, CDR2 SQIVND (reference sequence). This CDR3 region has 18 residues. The CDR3 nucleotides are TGTGCCAGTAGTATAGATCGTGGGGGACTAGAAGGCACCGGGGAGCTGTTTTTT. Translated: CASSIDRGGLEGTGELFF. The variable domain in full, completed from reference TRBV19 and TRBJ2-2, reads DGGITQSPKYLFRKEGQNVTLSCEQNLNHDAMYWYRQDPGQGLRLIYYSQIVNDFQKGDIAEGYSVSREKKESFPLTVTSAQKNPTAFYLCASSIDRGGLEGTGELFFGEGSRLTVL.

This rearrangement joins TRBV4-1 to TRBJ1-4; 11 nucleotides match TRBD1. Germline-derived CDR1 and CDR2 are MGHRA and YSYEKL. J gave up 4 bases and V 4 bases, and 5 bases lay outside the gene matches. The CDR3 is 16 amino acids. This CDR3 reads CASSLSGQGVNEKLFF. The CDR3 region has the DNA TGCGCCAGCAGCCTTTCGGGACAGGGGGTTAATGAAAAACTGTTTTTT.

This chain connects TRBV19 to TRBJ1-1; D remains ambiguous. The V end lost 3 bases, the J end lost 9 bases, and 11 bases lay between the germline ends. This CDR3 region has 12 residues. CDR1 LNHDA and CDR2 SQIVND come from the germline V gene (reference sequence). The CDR3 loop is CASSIGLKQAFF. DNA for the CDR3: TGTGCCAGTAGTATTGGGCTGAAACAAGCTTTCTTT.

This chain links TRBV7-9 with TRBJ1-2; D not certain. V lost 0 bases and J 2 bases, leaving 10 bases between the germline ends. Germline V CDR1 and CDR2: SEHNR, FQNEAQ (reference sequence). This CDR3 has 15 residues. CDR3 nucleotide sequence: TGTGCCAGCAGCTTAGCAGGTCCCGGCAACTATGGCTACACCTTC. Translation: CASSLAGPGNYGYTF.

V and J are TRBV5-4 and TRBJ1-2, with 8 bases fitting TRBD1. CDR3 length: 15 amino acids. V was clipped by 3 bases and J by 2 bases; unmatched bases: 6. The V gene's germline CDR1 is SGHNT and CDR2 YYREEE (reference sequence). DNA for the CDR3: TGTGCCAGCAGCTCCAAGACAGGGGCAAACTATGGCTACACCTTC. The encoded protein is CASSSKTGANYGYTF. Full variable domain (remainder filled in from reference TRBV5-4 and TRBJ1-2): ETGVTQSPTHLIKTRGQQVTLRCSSQSGHNTVSWYQQALGQGPQFIFQYYREEENGRGNFPPRFSGLQFPNYSSELNVNALELDDSALYLCASSSKTGANYGYTFGSGTRLTVV.

This clone is a singleton in its sample. V usage is TRBV4-2 and J usage is TRBJ2-5; TRBD2 agrees at 13 bases. In germline, CDR1 is LGHNA, CDR2 YNFKEQ. V gave up 8 bases and J gave up 5 bases; unmatched junction bases: 5. The CDR3 covers 14 residues. In DNA, the CDR3 is TGTGCCAGCGGGGGACTAGCGGGACCGGAGACCCAGTACTTC. Translated: CASGGLAGPETQYF.

The CDR3 loop reads CAISATSGWTQYF. In nucleotides, the CDR3 is TGTGCCATCAGTGCGACTAGTGGGTGGACCCAGTACTTC. This chain connects TRBV10-3 to TRBJ2-5; D is perhaps TRBD2 (6 bases). The CDR3 consists of 13 residues. The V and J ends lost 4 bases and 7 bases respectively, with 13 bases between them. In germline, CDR1 is ENHRY, CDR2 SYGVKD.

This clone was recorded a few times. In the same sample, other DNA sequences code for this CDR3. The chain couples TRBV5-1 to TRBJ2-5, with D unresolved. The CDR3 is made up of 11 amino acids. The germline CDR1 and CDR2 sequences are SGHRS and YFSETQ. V shed 3 bases and J shed 2 bases, with 2 bases lying between them. Here the CDR3 reads CASSSQETQYF. The CDR3 DNA reads TGCGCCAGCAGCTCTCAAGAGACCCAGTACTTC.

The rearrangement links TRBV9 to TRBJ2-7, with D perhaps TRBD2 (7 bases). The V end lost 2 bases, the J end lost 0 bases, and 12 bases lay between the germline ends. Per germline, CDR1 SGDLS and CDR2 YYNGEE. CDR3 length: 15 amino acids. The CDR3: CASSVGRGSSYEQYF. The CDR3 DNA sequence: TGTGCCAGCAGCGTTGGGAGGGGGAGCTCCTACGAGCAGTACTTC.

CDR3 in amino acids: CASTSGAGEQFF. CDR3 coding DNA: TGTGCCAGTACTTCAGGGGCAGGTGAGCAGTTCTTC. J is TRBJ2-1 and V is TRBV2, with D possibly TRBD1 on 6 matching bases. V was clipped by 9 bases and J by 9 bases, with 15 bases between them. Germline CDR1 and CDR2: SNHLY and FYNNEI. CDR3 size: 12 residues.

J is TRBJ2-7 and V is TRBV7-2, with TRBD1 matching 7 bases. CDR1 and CDR2 (germline): SGHTA, FQGNSA. The CDR3 has 14 amino acids. Germline trimming cut 4 bases from V and 0 bases from J; bases unmatched to any gene: 3. The CDR3 here is CASSSNRGSYEQYF. The CDR3 DNA reads as TGTGCCAGCAGCTCAAACAGGGGCTCCTACGAGCAGTACTTC. Combining the CDR3 with reference TRBV7-2 and TRBJ2-7 gives the whole variable domain GAGVSQSPSNKVTEKGKDVELRCDPISGHTALYWYRQSLGQGLEFLIYFQGNSAPDKSGLPSDRFSAERTGGSVSTLTIQRTQQEDSAVYLCASSSNRGSYEQYFGPGTRLTVT.

The rearrangement links TRBV4-2 to TRBJ1-4, with 8 positions matching TRBD1. This CDR3 comprises 14 residues. CDR1 is LGHNA, CDR2 YNFKEQ, per germline. Germline trimming cut 5 bases from V and 4 bases from J; bases unmatched to any gene: 3. In DNA, the CDR3 is TGTGCCAGCAGCGTTGGACAGGGTAATGAAAAACTGTTTTTT. It is translated as CASSVGQGNEKLFF.

This clone was detected only once. This chain links TRBV7-2 with TRBJ2-1; D is possibly TRBD2 (6 bases). The CDR3 runs 15 residues. Germline V gene sequence: CDR1 SGHTA, CDR2 FQGNSA. V lost 1 base and J 4 bases, leaving 11 bases between the germline ends. Written as DNA, the CDR3 is TGTGCCAGCAGCTTAGAGGCTAGCGTGTACAATGAGCAGTTCTTC. Translating gives CASSLEASVYNEQFF. The whole variable domain, filled in from reference TRBV7-2 and TRBJ2-1, reads GAGVSQSPSNKVTEKGKDVELRCDPISGHTALYWYRQSLGQGLEFLIYFQGNSAPDKSGLPSDRFSAERTGGSVSTLTIQRTQQEDSAVYLCASSLEASVYNEQFFGPGTRLTVL.

The DNA of the CDR3 is TGTGCCAGCAGCCCCTGGGGACTAGCGGGAGTGGCCCAGTACTTC. It specifies CASSPWGLAGVAQYF. This rearrangement joins TRBV7-9 to TRBJ2-5; the match to TRBD2 covers 14 bases. With 5 bases clipped from V and 9 bases from J, the junction kept 8 bases outside the gene matches. The CDR3 extends over 15 amino acids. Germline CDR1 and CDR2: SEHNR and FQNEAQ (reference sequence).

The J gene is TRBJ2-7, the V gene TRBV10-3; 7 bases align to TRBD1. This CDR3 spans 15 amino acids. In germline, CDR1 is ENHRY, CDR2 SYGVKD. J gave up 4 bases and V 4 bases, and 10 bases lay outside the gene matches. The CDR3 nucleotides read TGTGCCATCAGTGTCGGATCCGGGACAGCATACGAGCAGTACTTC. Protein sequence: CAISVGSGTAYEQYF.

The chain employs TRBV28 and TRBJ1-2; D is unclear. Germline assignment: CDR1 MDHEN and CDR2 SYDVKM. The V and J ends lost 6 bases and 8 bases respectively, with 13 bases between them. This CDR3 has 12 amino acids. CDR3 sequence: CASSTTGMGYTF. CDR3 bases: TGTGCCAGCAGCACGACTGGGATGGGCTACACCTTC.